The sequence of this TCR beta chain was determined in a study of cytomegalovirus exposure and HLA in healthy donors. Concerning this clone itself: Compared with germline, one end of the junction differs, possibly owing to a read error.

Primers for the PCR totalled 60 Vbeta and 13 Jbeta. TCRdb's table, derived via immunoSEQ multiplex PCR, lists solely in-frame clones and lacks some. The table lists 100,000 to 150,000 clones, roughly 78% of them singletons. The CDR3 totals 13 residues. The germline V gene encodes CDR1 SSHAT and CDR2 FNYEAQ (reference sequence). The sequence was collected from a man aged 25-45 years in good health and CMV-seronegative. Material for sequencing was PBMCs. The V and J genes are TRBV7-7 and TRBJ2-7, with 8 nucleotides matching TRBD1. The CDR3 DNA reads as TGTGCTAGCAGCCCACAGGGGGGCGGCGAGCAGTACTTC. Its translation: CASSPQGGGEQYF.